This TCR beta chain was sequenced in a study of OX40 agonist ivuxolimab in advanced cancers. Produced via immunoSEQ multiplex PCR; TCRdb's table is partial and in-frame only. Here the sample spans approximately 50,000 clones, 86% being singletons. This CDR3 region has 15 residues. The germline V gene encodes CDR1 MNHEY and CDR2 SVGAGI. Patients who had autoimmune disease history or got systemic immunosuppression were left out. Study-wide results and limits: CD8+ T cells showed, on average, more clonal expansion than CD4+ cells. With doses of 0.1-3.0 mg/kg, partial responders showed among the lowest clonal expansion. No antigen was identified for the clonally expanded peripheral T cells.

A single count supports this clone. Its cognate antigen is unknown. The origin of this receptor is an adult with an advanced solid tumor such as melanoma, head and neck, liver or kidney cancer. This chain connects TRBV6-5 to TRBJ2-5, with D perhaps matching TRBD2 (6 bases). The DNA end is a closer match to TRBJ2-7, so the J assignment may be wrong. The specimen comprised CD4+ or CD8+ T cells sorted from blood, sampled in a trial of the OX40 agonist ivuxolimab. The CDR3 region is CASSFSGGMGDEQYF. The CDR3 DNA follows: TGTGCCAGCAGCTTTAGCGGCGGGATGGGGGACGAGCAGTACTTC.